These 5 T cell receptor beta chains share one sample of origin, sequenced in a study of breast tumors, draining lymph nodes, adjacent tissues. Samples came from axillary lymph nodes draining the breast cancer. TCRdb re-called the multiplex PCR reads through MiXCR, storing one row per CDR3 protein. Here the sample spans some 200,000 distinct CDR3 sequences, 31% being singletons. Sequenced input: axillary lymph node tissue. These receptors originate from a female donor with breast cancer. Some clones in this sample may be carry-over from other donors' samples.

On this clonotype: A much larger clone lies one base from this, so it may be a read error. CDR3 amino acids: CASSRDRAPFNSPLHF. The CDR3 nucleotides are TGTGCCAGCAGTCGGGACAGGGCGCCGTTTAATTCACCCCTCCACTTT. J is TRBJ1-6 and V is TRBV5-5; the match to TRBD1 covers 9 bases. Trimming at V came to 5 bases and at J to 6 bases, leaving 9 bases not matched to a gene. Germline lookup yields CDR1 SGHKS and CDR2 YYEKEE (reference sequence). This CDR3 comprises 16 residues.

This chain connects TRBV29-1 to TRBJ2-3; D not resolved. V was trimmed by 8 bases and J by 2 bases, leaving 8 bases between them. CDR3 size: 11 residues. Germline V gene sequence: CDR1 SQVTM, CDR2 ANQGSEA. CDR3: CSLGYTDTQYF. As DNA, the CDR3 is TGCAGCTTAGGGTACACAGATACGCAGTATTTT.

The table lists this clonotype with many counts. V and J are TRBV7-2 and TRBJ2-3; D remains ambiguous. CDR1 SGHTA and CDR2 FQGNSA come from the germline V gene. V dropped 5 bases and J dropped 3 bases, with 9 bases sitting between them. There are 13 residues in the CDR3. The CDR3 DNA is TGTGCCAGCAGCCCCTTTTCGACAGATACGCAGTATTTT. Amino acid sequence: CASSPFSTDTQYF.

This clonotype was seen many times. The V call is TRBV7-2, the J call TRBJ2-7; 8 bases line up with TRBD2. The trim removed 6 bases at V and 2 bases at J, leaving 3 bases unmatched. The CDR3 has 13 residues. Per the germline V gene, CDR1 is SGHTA and CDR2 is FQGNSA. The CDR3 reads CASRPTSAYEQYF. The CDR3 coding sequence is TGTGCCAGCAGACCGACTAGCGCCTACGAGCAGTACTTC.

This clonotype came up many times. The chain links TRBV12-3 or TRBV12-4 to TRBJ2-5, with a possible D match to TRBD2 (6 bases). This CDR3 comprises 15 residues. Trimming pared 3 bases from V and 3 bases from J, leaving 14 bases between. The CDR3 DNA reads TGTGCCAGCAGTTTTGAAGTAGGAGGGAAAGAGACCCAGTACTTC. This translates into CASSFEVGGKETQYF.